One and the same sample provided the 22 T cell receptor beta chains below, sequenced in a study of response to subunit inactivated influenza vaccine (dated by TCRdb to the late 2010s). The library was generated by RT-PCR. These reads were obtained on an Illumina HiSeq 2500. The public reads were reprocessed in TCRdb via fastp at Q25 and MiXCR, keeping in-frame beta chains. Each entry merges the rows of one CDR3 protein and shows their most common DNA and genes. The sample table lists 700,000 to 900,000 distinct CDR3 sequences, about 20% of them with a count of one. Clones ranked in the top ten supply about a tenth of the sample. The sample was PBMCs from blood, taken 5 days after vaccination. The receptors here all came from a man aged 50-59 years who received an inactivated influenza vaccine. Donor details come from another sample of the same person, matched by shared clones.

This chain links TRBV2 with TRBJ1-3; no firm D call. Germline assignment: CDR1 SNHLY and CDR2 FYNNEI. V was trimmed by 4 bases and J by 4 bases, leaving 14 bases between them. The CDR3 has 15 residues. CDR3 sequence (DNA): TGTGCCAGCAGTGCCAGCCCCGGGGAAGGAAACACCATATATTTT. Translated, it gives CASSASPGEGNTIYF.

The chain links TRBV4-3 to TRBJ2-7; 11 nucleotides agree with TRBD2. V dropped 4 bases and J dropped 4; count of bases not matched to a gene: 6. CDR3 length equals 15 residues. The germline V gene has CDR1 LGHNA and CDR2 YSLEER. The CDR3 DNA reads as TGCGCCAGCAGCCGCGGGACTAGCGGCACATACGAGCAGTACTTC. It yields the protein CASSRGTSGTYEQYF.

This clonotype was counted only a few times. CDR3 loop: CATSDRGHQPQHF. The CDR3 DNA sequence: TGTGCCACCAGTGACAGGGGCCATCAGCCCCAGCATTTT. The chain employs TRBV24-1 and TRBJ1-5, with a tentative D call TRBD1 (6 bases). Trimming removed 4 bases from V and 5 bases from J, with 8 bases in between. The germline V gene has CDR1 KGHDR and CDR2 SFDVKD. The CDR3 totals 13 residues.

The CDR3 reads CASSLAEGGLGTDTQYF. As DNA, the CDR3 is TGCGCCAGCAGCTTGGCCGAGGGGGGCCTGGGAACAGATACGCAGTATTTT. V usage is TRBV5-1 and J usage is TRBJ2-3; D may correspond to TRBD1 or TRBD2 (6 bases each). This CDR3 has 17 amino acids. Between the trimmed V and J ends, which lost 0 bases and 3 bases, there was a span of 17 bases. Germline loops: CDR1 SGHRS, CDR2 YFSETQ.

The chain links TRBV5-1 to TRBJ2-2; TRBD1 is a possible D gene (5 bases). The V gene lost 3 bases and the J gene lost 0 bases, with 9 bases spanning the gap. The CDR3 totals 15 residues. CDR1 and CDR2 from the germline V gene are SGHRS and YFSETQ. The CDR3 bases are TGCGCCAGCAGCTCGACAGCCCCGAACACCGGGGAGCTGTTTTTT. It yields the protein CASSSTAPNTGELFF. The full variable domain, rest sourced from reference TRBV5-1 and TRBJ2-2, is KAGVTQTPRYLIKTRGQQVTLSCSPISGHRSVSWYQQTPGQGLQFLFEYFSETQRNKGNFPGRFSGRQFSNSRSEMNVSTLELGDSALYLCASSSTAPNTGELFFGEGSRLTVL.

This clonotype was detected a few times. This chain uses TRBV28 with TRBJ2-3; tentatively, D is TRBD1 (6 bases). Germline lookup yields CDR1 MDHEN and CDR2 SYDVKM. This CDR3 is 14 amino acids long. The V end lost 6 bases, the J end lost 8 bases, and 18 bases lay between the germline ends. CDR3 amino acids: CASRYNAGVATQYF. The CDR3 DNA follows: TGTGCCAGCAGATACAACGCAGGGGTGGCTACGCAGTATTTT. Complete variable domain (other parts from reference TRBV28 and TRBJ2-3): DVKVTQSSRYLVKRTGEKVFLECVQDMDHENMFWYRQDPGLGLRLIYFSYDVKMKEKGDIPEGYSVSREKKERFSLILESASTNQTSMYLCASRYNAGVATQYFGPGTRLTVL.

J is TRBJ2-1 and V is TRBV24-1; TRBD2 aligns across 10 bases. This CDR3 has 22 amino acids. Germline V lookup: CDR1 KGHDR, CDR2 SFDVKD. V dropped 1 base and J dropped 4; count of bases not matched to a gene: 21. As DNA, the CDR3 is TGTGCCACCAGTGATTTCCCTCGACACGGCCACAGGTCTAGCGGGGGATACAATGAGCAGTTCTTC. This codes for CATSDFPRHGHRSSGGYNEQFF.

This chain uses TRBV25-1 with TRBJ1-5; D is perhaps TRBD1 (6 bases). CDR1 is MGHDK and CDR2 is SYGVNS in the germline V gene. This CDR3 is built from 13 residues. V was cut by 6 bases and J by 6 bases, with 12 bases left in between. The CDR3 reads CASSGQFSQPQHF. For the CDR3, the DNA is TGTGCCAGCAGCGGACAGTTTAGTCAGCCCCAGCATTTT.

This chain uses TRBV27 with TRBJ2-1; weak D call: TRBD2 (6 bases). With 7 bases removed from V and 6 bases from J, the gap between germline ends came to 13 bases. The CDR3 totals 13 residues. Germline CDR1 reads MNHEY; CDR2 reads SMNVEV (reference sequence). In DNA, the CDR3 is TGTGCCAGCACGGGACTGGGGGGCAATGAGCAGTTCTTC. Its translation: CASTGLGGNEQFF.

This chain uses TRBV20-1 with TRBJ2-1, with 13 positions matching TRBD2. J gave up 3 bases and V 6 bases, and 5 bases lay outside the gene matches. This CDR3 region has 15 residues. The germline CDR1 and CDR2 sequences are DFQATT and SNEGSKA (reference sequence). The CDR3 coding sequence is TGCAGTGCCGAAACTAGCGGGGGGGGCTACAATGAGCAGTTCTTC. This codes for CSAETSGGGYNEQFF.

This sequence joins TRBV5-1 and TRBJ2-2; 14 positions match TRBD2. CDR1 SGHRS and CDR2 YFSETQ come from the germline V gene. The CDR3 has 17 residues. Losses at the gene ends were 4 bases for V and 4 bases for J; bases not matched to a gene: 6. The chain's CDR3 is CASSPGLAGAPTGELFF. DNA for the CDR3: TGCGCCAGCAGCCCGGGACTAGCGGGAGCCCCCACCGGGGAGCTGTTTTTT.

The chain is built from TRBV11-1 and TRBJ2-1; perhaps TRBD1 as D (6 bases). The CDR3 runs to 16 residues. Deletions cut 4 bases from V and 4 bases from J, with 17 bases between. Germline V gene data show CDR1 as SGHAT and CDR2 as FQDESV (reference sequence). The CDR3 DNA reads as TGTGCCAGCAGCTGGCAGGGGTTCCTAGATTACAATGAGCAGTTCTTC. Protein: CASSWQGFLDYNEQFF.

The sample holds a few counts of this clonotype. The V and J genes are TRBV7-2 and TRBJ1-1, with 7 bases that match TRBD1. V shed 4 bases and J 11 bases; nucleotides not matched to a gene: 4. Looked up from germline, CDR1 is SGHTA and CDR2 is FQGNSA. The CDR3 is 11 amino acids. CDR3 bases: TGTGCCAGCAGCTGGGGGACAGACGCTTTCTTT. This sequence encodes CASSWGTDAFF.

This clonotype showed up just a few times. V is TRBV20-1 and J is TRBJ2-7, with D perhaps TRBD1 or TRBD2 (5 bases each). Germline CDR1 reads DFQATT; CDR2 reads SNEGSKA (reference sequence). The V and J ends lost 0 bases and 2 bases respectively, with 11 bases between them. This CDR3 contains 14 residues. CDR3 protein: CSARDSGPTYEQYF. DNA for the CDR3: TGCAGTGCTAGAGATTCGGGGCCGACCTACGAGCAGTACTTC.

This CDR3 is CASSVSAESYEQYF. In DNA, the CDR3 is TGTGCCAGCAGCGTTTCTGCGGAATCCTACGAGCAGTACTTC. This chain joins TRBV9 and TRBJ2-7; D gene uncertain. Germline V gene sequence: CDR1 SGDLS, CDR2 YYNGEE. CDR3 size: 14 residues. Trimming stripped 2 bases from V and 1 base from J, with 10 bases between. Combining the CDR3 with reference TRBV9 and TRBJ2-7 gives the whole variable domain DSGVTQTPKHLITATGQRVTLRCSPRSGDLSVYWYQQSLDQGLQFLIQYYNGEERAKGNILERFSAQQFPDLHSELNLSSLELGDSALYFCASSVSAESYEQYFGPGTRLTVT.

This clonotype was counted only a few times. The gene calls are TRBV20-1 and TRBJ2-5, with 10 positions matching TRBD2. The V gene end was trimmed by 1 base and the J gene end by 3 bases; junction bases not matched to a gene: 5. This CDR3 spans 15 amino acids. Germline CDR1 is DFQATT and CDR2 is SNEGSKA (reference sequence). The CDR3 loop reads CSARGSGGAEETQYF. CDR3 DNA: TGCAGTGCTAGAGGGAGCGGGGGGGCGGAAGAGACCCAGTACTTC.

This rearrangement joins TRBV12-3 or TRBV12-4 to TRBJ2-3; D might be TRBD1 (5 bases). Trimming shortened V by 5 bases and J by 2 bases, and 14 bases separated the two germline ends. The CDR3 consists of 15 residues. The CDR3 spells CASSQGARSTDTQYF. The CDR3 DNA reads as TGTGCCAGCAGTCAGGGTGCTAGGTCCACAGATACGCAGTATTTT.

This clonotype was observed a few times. The rearrangement uses TRBV12-3 or TRBV12-4 and TRBJ2-4, with D possibly TRBD2 on 6 matching bases. The CDR3 totals 13 residues. V was cut by 8 bases and J by 3 bases, with 11 bases left in between. In DNA form, the CDR3 reads TGTGCCAGCCAAGCGGGTAACAAAAACATTCAGTACTTC. Translation gives CASQAGNKNIQYF.

The chain recombines TRBV7-2 with TRBJ1-5; possible D gene TRBD1, 6 bases. The CDR3 runs 13 residues. Trimming stripped 4 bases from V and 8 bases from J, with 12 bases between. Germline V gene data show CDR1 as SGHTA and CDR2 as FQGNSA. This CDR3 reads CASSYTNREPQHF. CDR3 nucleotides: TGTGCCAGCAGCTACACAAACAGGGAGCCCCAGCATTTT.

This clonotype has a handful of counts. The rearrangement links TRBV20-1 to TRBJ1-5; perhaps TRBD1 as D (6 bases). V gave up 0 bases and J gave up 3 bases, with 9 bases separating them. Looked up from germline, CDR1 is DFQATT and CDR2 is SNEGSKA (reference sequence). The CDR3 has 14 amino acids. For the CDR3, the DNA is TGCAGTGCTAGAGATCGGACAGCCAATCAGCCCCAGCATTTT. It is translated as CSARDRTANQPQHF.

The sample holds many counts of this clonotype. This sequence joins TRBV5-6 and TRBJ2-7; the D gene could be TRBD1 or TRBD2 (6 bases each). With 0 bases removed from V and 8 bases from J, the gap between germline ends came to 12 bases. The CDR3 length is 13 residues. The germline V gene has CDR1 SGHDT and CDR2 YYEEEE. CDR3 DNA sequence: TGTGCCAGCAGCTTGGGAGGGGGGTTCAAGCAGTACTTC. Translation: CASSLGGGFKQYF.

This chain uses TRBV6-2 or TRBV6-3 with TRBJ2-7, with TRBD1 identical over 7 bases. The V segment lost 2 bases and the J segment 3 bases; nucleotides outside the gene matches: 4. The germline gives CDR1 MNHEY, CDR2 SVGEGT. CDR3 length: 14 residues. In nucleotides, the CDR3 is TGTGCCAGCAGTTACACGGCAGGGGGCTACGAGCAGTACTTC. Encoded protein: CASSYTAGGYEQYF.